Below, one TCR beta chain is given with its context. V lost 2 bases and J 8 bases, leaving 7 bases between the germline ends. Germline V gene sequence: CDR1 MNHNY, CDR2 SVGAGI (reference sequence). The CDR3 contains 12 residues. Assay used: immunoSEQ multiplex PCR; TCRdb lists only in-frame clones, some missing. In the table there are 66,000 or so clones, roughly 90% of which are singletons. The data originate from a study of T cell changes during pregnancy in multiple sclerosis. This chain uses TRBV6-6 with TRBJ2-1; D gene uncertain. Specimen: CD8+ T cells from peripheral blood mononuclear cells, collected before pregnancy. This TCR was recovered from a female donor with multiple sclerosis, enrolled in a pregnancy study. This CDR3 is CASSYISYEQFF. DNA for the CDR3: TGTGCCAGCAGTTACATAAGCTATGAGCAGTTCTTC.